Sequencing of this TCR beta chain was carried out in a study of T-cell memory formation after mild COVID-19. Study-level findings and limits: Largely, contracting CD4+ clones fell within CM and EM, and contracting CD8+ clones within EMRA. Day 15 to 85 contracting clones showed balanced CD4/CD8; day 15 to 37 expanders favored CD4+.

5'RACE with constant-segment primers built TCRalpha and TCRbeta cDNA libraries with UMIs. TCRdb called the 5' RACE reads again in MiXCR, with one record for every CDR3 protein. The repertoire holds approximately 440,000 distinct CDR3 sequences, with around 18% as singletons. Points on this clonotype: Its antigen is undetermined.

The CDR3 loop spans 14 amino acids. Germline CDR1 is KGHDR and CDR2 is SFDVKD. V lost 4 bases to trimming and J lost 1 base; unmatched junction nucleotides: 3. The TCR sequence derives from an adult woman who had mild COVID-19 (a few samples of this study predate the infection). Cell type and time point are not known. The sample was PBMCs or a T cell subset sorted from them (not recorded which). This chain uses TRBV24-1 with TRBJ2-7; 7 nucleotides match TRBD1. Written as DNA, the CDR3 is TGTGCCACCAGTGAGACAGGGAGATCCTACGAGCAGTACTTC. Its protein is CATSETGRSYEQYF.